This T cell receptor (beta chain) was captured in a study of CD8+CD57+ T cells in acquired aplastic anemia. V lost 2 bases to trimming and J lost 2 bases, with 1 base between them. CDR1 is KGHDR and CDR2 is SFDVKD in the germline V gene. The CDR3 extends over 12 amino acids. CD8+CD57+ cell expansion had been shown by flow cytometry in patients chosen for sequencing. All patients were therapy-naive when blood was sampled. Comments on this clonotype: It is likely a read error, because the conserved phenylalanine at the end of the CDR3 is missing.

Using genomic DNA as the template, TCR beta VDJ and CDR3 profiling was carried out. TCRdb independently ran MiXCR on the reads; one entry per CDR3 protein. The sample has 150,000 to 200,000 distinct CDR3 sequences; 71% are singletons. J is TRBJ2-3 and V is TRBV24-1; D not resolved. The specimen sequenced was sorted CD4+, CD8+, or CD8+CD57+ T cells (not recorded which) from PBMCs. This TCR derives from a human donor with aplastic anemia. DNA of the CDR3: TGTGCCACCAGTGATTCCACAGATACGCAGTATTTA. As protein: CATSDSTDTQYL.